A single T cell receptor (beta chain) is shown here with its context. Antigen specificity is unknown. The deep-level immunoSEQ assay was used. Produced via immunoSEQ multiplex PCR; TCRdb's table is partial and in-frame only. The profile covers 730,000 or so clones, with more than 70% appearing a single time and roughly 1.8% taken by the ten largest. V was shortened by 1 base and J by 5 bases, with 16 bases between the two germline ends. Germline values: CDR1 SGHVS, CDR2 FQNEAQ. The CDR3 has 16 residues. The CD4+ fraction was divided into a CD45RA+ naive subset and a CD45RA-negative memory subset. The sample is drawn from a study of shared clonotypes between healthy human individuals. The overall study: CD4 naive and CD4 memory each took three plates per donor, while CD8 naive took two and CD8 memory one.

General study results and limits: Apart from blood, nothing was sampled; tissue repertoires likely differ.

The sequence was obtained from a woman in her thirties in good health. Sequenced: memory CD4+ T cells sorted from blood. The subset denotes: CD45RA-negative fraction. V and J are TRBV7-8 and TRBJ2-3; no clear D. CDR3 coding DNA: TGTGCCAGCAGCTTAGGTGGCCGAGCTTTCGTAGATACGCAGTATTTT. This gives the protein CASSLGGRAFVDTQYF.